This entry lists 3 T cell receptor beta chains sequenced from one sample in a study of blood T cell repertoires in COVID-19. Only in-frame clones appear in the TCRdb table, and some are missing; sequencing was by immunoSEQ multiplex PCR. The sample includes over 200,000 clones, roughly 85% of them seen just once. The sample taken for sequencing was peripheral blood. The receptors stem from a woman aged 40 to 50 with active or convalescent COVID-19.

CDR3 coding DNA: TGCGCCAGCAGCCAAACGACTAGCCACGCCTACAATGAGCAGTTCTTC. Translation gives CASSQTTSHAYNEQFF. V and J are TRBV4-1 and TRBJ2-1; 7 nucleotides agree with TRBD2. With 2 bases clipped from V and 2 bases from J, the junction kept 6 bases outside the gene matches. The germline V gene has CDR1 MGHRA and CDR2 YSYEKL. The CDR3 contains 16 residues.

The chain uses TRBV3-1 (or the pseudogene TRBV3-2) and TRBJ1-2; the match to TRBD1 covers 10 bases. The CDR3 is made up of 16 amino acids. Germline V gene sequence: CDR1 LGHDT, CDR2 YNNKEL (reference sequence). J gave up 4 bases and V 1 base, and 6 bases lay outside the gene matches. The CDR3 reads CASSQGGTGVAYGYTF. The CDR3 coding sequence is TGTGCCAGCAGCCAAGGAGGGACAGGGGTCGCCTATGGCTACACCTTC.

This chain joins TRBV7-2 and TRBJ1-1; the match to TRBD1 covers 7 bases. J was trimmed by 4 bases and V by 2 bases; bases with no gene match: 4. The CDR3 sequence is 14 residues long. Germline values: CDR1 SGHTA, CDR2 FQGNSA. The CDR3 nucleotides read TGTGCCAGCAGCTTATTGGGGACAGCCACTGAAGCTTTCTTT. Residues: CASSLLGTATEAFF.